This T cell receptor (beta chain) was obtained from a study of shared clonotypes between healthy human individuals. Among the donors, all were Caucasian adults who lived in Nashville, Tennessee. General observations from the study: Naive CD4 clonotype sharing across several donors was around 5%.

Germline CDR1 and CDR2: SNHLY and FYNNEI. Trimming at V came to 5 bases and at J to 5 bases, leaving 3 bases not matched to a gene. The CDR3 is made up of 14 amino acids. Roughly 200 ng DNA, tens of thousands of T cell genomes, went into each sorted-subset replicate PCR. TCRdb's copy holds only in-frame clones and misses some; the assay was immunoSEQ multiplex PCR. The table has approximately 2,300,000 clones, 85% to 95% seen once; the top ten hold around 0.4%. A remark on this clone: Its target is not known.

This clonotype was sampled from a man between 18 and 29 years old in good health. Some clones in this sample may be carry-over from other donors' samples. The material sequenced was naive CD4+ T cells from PBMCs. Subset described: CD45RA+ positively selected. The rearrangement links TRBV2 to TRBJ2-5, with TRBD2 matching 12 bases. CDR3 DNA: TGTGCCAGCAGTTTCCTAGCGGGAGGGGAGACCCAGTACTTC. Its translation is CASSFLAGGETQYF.